The clone carrying this T cell receptor (beta chain) was counted at least ten times. What it recognizes is unknown. During its preparation, the TCRbeta library received unique molecular identifiers. Each CDR3 protein is one row after TCRdb ran MiXCR on the PCR reads. The sample comprises some 48,000 distinct CDR3 sequences, roughly 5% of which are singletons, and more than 30% rests with the top ten. The sample is drawn from a study of T-cell reconstitution after alpha-beta-depleted transplantation in children. Study outcomes and limitations: When one year had passed after transplant, most T-cell counts and diversity came from newly produced T cells.

Per germline, CDR1 LNHDA and CDR2 SQIVND (reference sequence). The CDR3 has 15 residues. The germline V and J ends were trimmed by 4 bases and 3 bases, with 13 bases remaining between them. The chain carries TRBV19 and TRBJ1-5; no definite D call. This clonotype was sampled from a female patient aged 2-15 years who had a stem cell transplant for aplastic anemia, so the T cells may come from the graft donor. This material consisted of PBMCs, mostly from graft donor cells, taken 60 days after TCRalphabeta/CD19-depleted stem cell transplant. The chain's CDR3 is CASSNMGRTNQPQHF. The CDR3 DNA reads TGTGCCAGTAGTAACATGGGCCGCACCAATCAGCCCCAGCATTTT.